The 13 T cell receptor beta chains in this list originate from one sample, sequenced in a study of immune evolution from preneoplasia to lung adenocarcinoma. Profiled with immunoSEQ multiplex PCR; TCRdb holds only in-frame clones, not every one. The sample lists 9,000 to 10,000 clones; around 79% were seen once. Sample: FFPE minimally invasive lung adenocarcinoma tissue. The receptors derive from a donor at least 70 years old with lung adenocarcinoma.

The chain has TRBV5-1 and TRBJ2-1; 14 bases are shared with TRBD2. CDR1 SGHRS and CDR2 YFSETQ come from the germline V gene. The V segment lost 4 bases and the J segment 10 bases; nucleotides outside the gene matches: 7. CDR3 length: 15 amino acids. For the CDR3, the DNA is TGCGCCAGCAGCCATGGGACTAGCGGGAGAGAGGAGCAGTTCTTC. This gives the protein CASSHGTSGREEQFF.

The chain is built from TRBV7-2 and TRBJ2-1; 8 nucleotides agree with TRBD1. In germline, CDR1 is SGHTA, CDR2 FQGNSA. CDR3 size: 12 residues. With V trimmed by 6 bases and J by 12 bases, 7 bases remained unmatched. CDR3 region: CASSSKGTGQFF. DNA for the CDR3: TGTGCCAGCAGTTCCAAAGGGACAGGGCAGTTCTTC.

The chain joins TRBV27 to TRBJ1-2; D perhaps matches TRBD1 (5 bases). The V end lost 3 bases, the J end lost 7 bases, and 12 bases lay between the germline ends. The CDR3 runs 13 residues. Germline lookup yields CDR1 MNHEY and CDR2 SMNVEV (reference sequence). Written as DNA, the CDR3 is TGTGCCAGCAGTTTTGGTGGGGCTGGTGGCTACACCTTC. As protein: CASSFGGAGGYTF.

The gene calls are TRBV5-1 and TRBJ2-7; D not certain. The CDR3 totals 12 residues. Per germline, CDR1 SGHRS and CDR2 YFSETQ. V dropped 4 bases and J dropped 0 bases, with 5 bases sitting between them. CDR3 sequence: CASSHTSYEQYF. Here the CDR3 DNA reads TGCGCCAGCAGCCATACCTCCTACGAGCAGTACTTC.

The gene calls are TRBV6-1 and TRBJ2-7; TRBD1 matches at 9 bases. V trimming: 8 bases; J trimming: 4 bases; junction bases outside the gene matches: 12. Germline V CDR1 and CDR2: MNHNS, SASEGT. CDR3 length: 15 amino acids. The CDR3 sequence: CASRTSGTGKYEQYF. The CDR3 DNA sequence: TGTGCCAGCCGGACGAGTGGGACAGGGAAGTACGAGCAGTACTTC.

This clone was seen once. The rearrangement joins TRBV27 to TRBJ1-1; D may be TRBD1 (6 bases). V was trimmed by 5 bases and J by 0 bases, leaving 13 bases between them. The germline V gene has CDR1 MNHEY and CDR2 SMNVEV (reference sequence). The CDR3 consists of 15 residues. Written as DNA, the CDR3 is TGTGCCAGCAGTCTCCAGACAGGATTGAACACTGAAGCTTTCTTT. Its protein is CASSLQTGLNTEAFF.

This sequence joins TRBV9 and TRBJ2-3, with TRBD2 matching 7 bases. V was pared by 4 bases and J by 5 bases, with 10 bases of the junction left unmatched. The CDR3 is 15 amino acids. The V gene's germline CDR1 is SGDLS and CDR2 YYNGEE. The CDR3 sequence is CASSPTPGGGDTQYF. The CDR3 DNA follows: TGTGCCAGCAGCCCAACCCCGGGAGGCGGAGATACGCAGTATTTT.

Only a few counts were recorded for this clone. V gene TRBV9 combines with J gene TRBJ1-5; a possible D gene is TRBD1 (5 bases). The CDR3 has 15 amino acids. V lost 4 bases to trimming and J lost 5 bases, with 16 bases between them. Germline loops: CDR1 SGDLS, CDR2 YYNGEE. DNA for the CDR3: TGTGCCAGCAGCCCCAGGGCTGGGGAAGATCAGCCCCAGCATTTT. Translating it yields CASSPRAGEDQPQHF.

The chain is built from TRBV27 and TRBJ2-5; D remains ambiguous. Germline V gene data show CDR1 as MNHEY and CDR2 as SMNVEV (reference sequence). The CDR3 is made up of 15 amino acids. Trimming left V 2 bases short and J 4 bases short, with 14 bases between. CDR3 residues: CASSLQYATGETQYF. CDR3 DNA: TGTGCCAGCAGTTTACAGTACGCCACGGGAGAGACCCAGTACTTC.

The chain joins TRBV7-6 to TRBJ2-7; weak D call: TRBD2 (5 bases). V was trimmed by 0 bases and J by 3 bases, leaving 12 bases between them. CDR3 length: 15 amino acids. Germline loops: CDR1 SGHVS, CDR2 FNYEAQ. CDR3 nucleotides: TGTGCCAGCAGCTTAGCCGGCTCGGGGTTCTACGAGCAGTACTTC. As protein: CASSLAGSGFYEQYF.

This clone has a single count. The rearrangement joins TRBV9 to TRBJ1-1; 8 nucleotides align to TRBD1. The V segment lost 4 bases and the J segment 8 bases; nucleotides outside the gene matches: 13. CDR3 length equals 15 residues. Germline assignment: CDR1 SGDLS and CDR2 YYNGEE. CDR3 in amino acids: CASSPGGRALTEAFF. DNA for the CDR3: TGTGCCAGCAGCCCAGGGGGCAGGGCACTGACAGAAGCTTTCTTT.

This rearrangement joins TRBV19 to TRBJ2-2; 8 bases align to TRBD2. Trimming cost V 3 bases and J 8 bases; bases outside gene matches: 14. The CDR3 consists of 17 residues. Germline CDR1 is LNHDA and CDR2 is SQIVND (reference sequence). DNA of the CDR3: TGTGCCAGTAGTATGGGATGGACTAGCAGCGGTGGTGGGGAGCTGTTTTTT. Its translation is CASSMGWTSSGGGELFF.

The V gene is TRBV19, the J gene TRBJ2-3; 10 bases map to TRBD1. Germline CDR1 reads LNHDA; CDR2 reads SQIVND (reference sequence). Unmatched junction bases numbered 8, after V lost 5 bases and J lost 3 bases. The CDR3 is 16 residues long. CDR3 protein: CASSLRTGGLTDTQYF. CDR3 DNA sequence: TGTGCCAGTAGTCTTAGGACAGGGGGGTTAACAGATACGCAGTATTTT.